This entry describes one T cell receptor beta chain. Its antigen remains unidentified. Documented treatment: approximately nine-day PBMC culture with coronavirus spike peptide pools or control peptides (ViraFEST assay). Germline V gene sequence: CDR1 SNHLY, CDR2 FYNNEI. This CDR3 has 14 amino acids. The V end lost 6 bases, the J end lost 0 bases, and 9 bases lay between the germline ends. Oncomine TCR Beta short-read sequencing was applied to DNA from cultured CD4+ T cells. TCRdb itself ran the PCR reads through MiXCR, one entry per CDR3 protein. The table has 11,000 to 15,000 distinct CDR3 sequences, 50% to 75% seen once. The data were taken from a study of vaccination and CD4 T cells after COVID-19.

V gene TRBV2 combines with J gene TRBJ1-3; D is uncertain. Sample: CD4+ T cells from blood, cultured in vitro. The receptor was isolated from a human donor who had recovered from COVID-19. The chain's CDR3 is CASSLQHSGNTIYF. The CDR3 DNA reads as TGTGCCAGCAGCCTACAGCACTCTGGAAACACCATATATTTT.